This record concerns one TCR beta chain sequence. This entry comes from a study of blood T cell repertoires in COVID-19. Study as a whole: The origin of the acute and convalescent COVID-19 samples was the United States, Italy and Spain. Sources were T cells, B-cell-depleted T cells, or PBMCs; the material itself was cDNA or gDNA.

This CDR3 spans 16 amino acids. V lost 3 bases and J 2 bases, leaving 15 bases between the germline ends. Germline values: CDR1 KGHDR, CDR2 SFDVKD. Study processing details: Amplification of reference gene primers provided the estimated nucleated cell counts. Produced via immunoSEQ multiplex PCR; TCRdb's table is partial and in-frame only. V and J calls and clone size come straight from that table; D and trimming were deduced from the DNA. The table lists under 130,000 clones, around 90% of them singletons. The specimen sequenced was peripheral blood. V gene TRBV24-1 combines with J gene TRBJ2-5; a weak D match, TRBD2 (5 bases). This TCR derives from a man aged 50-59 years in a cohort sampled during active COVID-19. The CDR3 DNA reads TGTGCCACCAGTGATGGCGGGCCGGATCCACAAGAGACCCAGTACTTC. It specifies CATSDGGPDPQETQYF.